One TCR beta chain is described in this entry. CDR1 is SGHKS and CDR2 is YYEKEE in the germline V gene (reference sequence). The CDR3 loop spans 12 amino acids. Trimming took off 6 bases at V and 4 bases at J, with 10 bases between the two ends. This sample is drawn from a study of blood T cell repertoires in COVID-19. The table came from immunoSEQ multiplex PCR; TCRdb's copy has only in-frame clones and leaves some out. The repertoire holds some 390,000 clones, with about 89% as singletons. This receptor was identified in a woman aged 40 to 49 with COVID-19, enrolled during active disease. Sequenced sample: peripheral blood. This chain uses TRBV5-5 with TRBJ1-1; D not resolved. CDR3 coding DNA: TGTGCCAGCACAACCGAGGGCACTGAAGCTTTCTTT. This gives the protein CASTTEGTEAFF.